These 30 T cell receptor beta chains were sequenced from one sample in a study of T cell changes during pregnancy in multiple sclerosis. This table comes from immunoSEQ multiplex PCR, and its TCRdb copy is limited to in-frame clones, with some not included. Among fewer than 140,000 clones listed, 85% to 95% were seen once. This specimen consisted of peripheral blood, obtained after pregnancy. These TCRs come from a female donor with multiple sclerosis, enrolled in a pregnancy study.

This chain links TRBV6-5 with TRBJ1-2, with D tentatively TRBD1 (5 bases). Germline-derived CDR1 and CDR2 are MNHEY and SVGAGI. V was pared by 6 bases and J by 6 bases, with 20 bases between. The CDR3 has 15 amino acids. The CDR3 DNA reads TGTGCCAGCAGCCGCCCAGGCAGGGCAAATCATGGCTACACCTTC. Its protein product is CASSRPGRANHGYTF.

This chain joins TRBV9 and TRBJ1-3, with D uncertain. Looked up from germline, CDR1 is SGDLS and CDR2 is YYNGEE. This CDR3 is built from 16 residues. Trimming stripped 0 bases from V and 4 bases from J, with 14 bases between. CDR3 nucleotide sequence: TGTGCCAGCAGCGTAGGGCCTCCTACAGCCGGAAACACCATATATTTT. This codes for CASSVGPPTAGNTIYF.

This chain uses TRBV5-1 with TRBJ1-1, with 9 positions matching TRBD1. Trimming removed 5 bases from V and 9 bases from J; junction bases left unmatched: 8. The germline V gene has CDR1 SGHRS and CDR2 YFSETQ. This CDR3 comprises 13 residues. The DNA of the CDR3 is TGCGCCAGCAGTCCCGGGACAGGGCTCAAAGCTTTCTTT. Translated: CASSPGTGLKAFF.

This chain joins TRBV4-1 and TRBJ1-2; D perhaps matches TRBD1 (6 bases). CDR1 and CDR2 (germline): MGHRA, YSYEKL. The CDR3 is 13 residues long. V lost 0 bases and J lost 7, with 9 bases in between. CDR3 bases: TGCGCCAGCAGCCAAGAAGAACAGGGTGGCTACACCTTC. Translating gives CASSQEEQGGYTF.

J is TRBJ2-2 and V is TRBV7-8; 9 positions agree with TRBD1. The length of the CDR3 is 13 residues. In germline, CDR1 is SGHVS, CDR2 FQNEAQ. With 5 bases clipped from V and 8 bases from J, the junction kept 3 bases outside the gene matches. The CDR3 nucleotides are TGTGCCAGCAGCGCACAGGGGGCTGGGGAGCTGTTTTTT. Its protein product is CASSAQGAGELFF.

The rearrangement joins TRBV18 to TRBJ1-3; TRBD1 matches 10 bases. Germline V gene data show CDR1 as KGHSH and CDR2 as LQKENI. V lost 0 bases to trimming and J lost 3 bases; unmatched junction nucleotides: 5. This CDR3 has 17 residues. The CDR3 region has the DNA TGTGCCAGCTCACCACCGCGACAGGGGGCATATGGAAACACCATATATTTT. Translated: CASSPPRQGAYGNTIYF. Using reference TRBV18 and TRBJ1-3 for the parts outside the CDR3, the full variable domain is NAGVMQNPRHLVRRRGQEARLRCSPMKGHSHVYWYRQLPEEGLKFMVYLQKENIIDESGMPKERFSAEFPKEGPSILRIQQVVRGDSAAYFCASSPPRQGAYGNTIYFGEGSWLTVV.

This clone was observed a few times. The rearrangement uses TRBV19 and TRBJ1-1, with a tentative D call TRBD1 (5 bases). Deletions cut 5 bases from V and 3 bases from J, with 10 bases between. The germline gives CDR1 LNHDA, CDR2 SQIVND (reference sequence). This CDR3 has 13 amino acids. CDR3 nucleotides: TGTGCCAGTAGTGACAACAGGTACACTGAAGCTTTCTTT. Encoded protein: CASSDNRYTEAFF.

The V call is TRBV11-2, the J call TRBJ1-3, with D hard to call. The CDR3 is 15 amino acids. Germline CDR1 reads SGHAT; CDR2 reads FQNNGV. Trimming pared 1 base from V and 2 bases from J, leaving 9 bases between. The CDR3 bases are TGTGCCAGCAGCTTAGGACACAACGCTGGAAACACCATATATTTT. Amino acid sequence: CASSLGHNAGNTIYF.

The V gene is TRBV6-4, the J gene TRBJ1-5; D uncertain. The CDR3 has 17 amino acids. Germline-derived CDR1 and CDR2 are MRHNA and SNTAGT. The V and J ends lost 1 base and 2 bases respectively, with 15 bases between them. CDR3 bases: TGTGCCAGCAGTGACTGTTGCCGGGGTGAGGGCAATCAGCCCCAGCATTTT. Amino acid sequence: CASSDCCRGEGNQPQHF.

This chain uses TRBV29-1 with TRBJ2-3, with unresolved D. V dropped 7 bases and J dropped 6 bases, with 8 bases sitting between them. The CDR3 length is 10 residues. Germline lookup yields CDR1 SQVTM and CDR2 ANQGSEA. CDR3 region: CSDGPDTQYF. The CDR3 DNA reads as TGCAGCGATGGGCCGGATACGCAGTATTTT.

This rearrangement joins TRBV30 to TRBJ2-1, with 8 bases fitting TRBD1. CDR3 length: 14 residues. In germline, CDR1 is GTSNPN, CDR2 SVGIG (reference sequence). V dropped 7 bases and J dropped 5; count of bases not matched to a gene: 10. The CDR3 loop is CASHPGQVNNEQFF. Written as DNA, the CDR3 is TGTGCCTCCCACCCGGGACAGGTGAACAATGAGCAGTTCTTC.

This chain joins TRBV19 and TRBJ1-1; possibly TRBD1 for D (5 bases). V was clipped by 5 bases and J by 1 base, with 11 bases between them. CDR3 length: 14 amino acids. The V gene's germline CDR1 is LNHDA and CDR2 SQIVND (reference sequence). The CDR3 reads CASSPTTANTEAFF. CDR3 bases: TGTGCCAGTAGTCCAACGACAGCGAACACTGAAGCTTTCTTT.

The chain recombines TRBV19 with TRBJ1-1, with D possibly being TRBD1 (6 bases). The CDR3 has 16 residues. V was pared by 3 bases and J by 3 bases, with 17 bases between. Looked up from germline, CDR1 is LNHDA and CDR2 is SQIVND (reference sequence). The CDR3 DNA reads TGTGCCAGTAGTATGCCCAAGGCAGGGGCCCACACTGAAGCTTTCTTT. This sequence encodes CASSMPKAGAHTEAFF.

The V call is TRBV18, the J call TRBJ2-1; TRBD1 agrees at 8 bases. CDR1 and CDR2 (germline): KGHSH, LQKENI. This CDR3 contains 16 residues. Trimming cost V 5 bases and J 1 base; bases outside gene matches: 7. The CDR3 DNA sequence: TGTGCCAGCTCAAAGAATGACAGGGGATCCTACAATGAGCAGTTCTTC. Translated, it gives CASSKNDRGSYNEQFF.

The genes are TRBV28 and TRBJ2-5, with D possibly TRBD2 on 5 matching bases. Between the trimmed V and J ends, which lost 2 bases and 5 bases, there was a span of 18 bases. This CDR3 has 16 amino acids. Germline V gene sequence: CDR1 MDHEN, CDR2 SYDVKM. The CDR3: CASSLGVGVLRETQYF. The DNA for the CDR3 is TGTGCCAGCAGTTTAGGAGTCGGGGTATTGCGCGAGACCCAGTACTTC. The full variable domain, rest sourced from reference TRBV28 and TRBJ2-5, is DVKVTQSSRYLVKRTGEKVFLECVQDMDHENMFWYRQDPGLGLRLIYFSYDVKMKEKGDIPEGYSVSREKKERFSLILESASTNQTSMYLCASSLGVGVLRETQYFGPGTRLLVL.

This chain links TRBV7-9 with TRBJ2-2; D is possibly TRBD2 (6 bases). Germline lookup yields CDR1 SEHNR and CDR2 FQNEAQ (reference sequence). The CDR3 runs to 16 residues. V dropped 1 base and J dropped 0 bases, with 9 bases sitting between them. The CDR3 spells CASSLVSGPNTGELFF. CDR3 sequence (DNA): TGTGCCAGCAGCTTAGTAAGCGGGCCGAACACCGGGGAGCTGTTTTTT.

This chain uses TRBV6-5 with TRBJ2-3; TRBD1 agrees at 9 bases. The CDR3 consists of 16 residues. CDR1 and CDR2 (germline): MNHEY, SVGAGI. V was clipped by 2 bases and J by 2 bases; unmatched bases: 5. CDR3 amino acids: CASSYKGQGSTDTQYF. The CDR3 DNA is TGTGCCAGCAGTTACAAGGGACAGGGATCCACAGATACGCAGTATTTT.

This sequence joins TRBV11-2 and TRBJ1-2; weak D call: TRBD1 (5 bases). Deletions cut 1 base from V and 3 bases from J, with 12 bases between. This CDR3 has 15 amino acids. Germline V gene lookup returns CDR1 SGHAT and CDR2 FQNNGV. The CDR3 loop is CASSLASDIYYGYTF. In nucleotides, the CDR3 is TGTGCCAGCAGCTTAGCTTCGGACATCTACTATGGCTACACCTTC.

DNA for the CDR3: TGTGCCAGCAGCTTTTTACAGGGTCCCGGGGAGCTGTTTTTT. Residues: CASSFLQGPGELFF. J is TRBJ2-2 and V is TRBV7-6; a weak D match, TRBD1 (6 bases). This CDR3 has 14 amino acids. V lost 3 bases and J 6 bases, leaving 11 bases between the germline ends. Germline loops: CDR1 SGHVS, CDR2 FNYEAQ.

This clone was seen a few times. The chain links TRBV30 to TRBJ1-1; D uncertain. Trimming pared 2 bases from V and 3 bases from J, leaving 10 bases between. Germline CDR1 and CDR2: GTSNPN and SVGIG (reference sequence). The CDR3 contains 13 residues. CDR3 coding DNA: TGTGCCTGGAGTTTTACAGTGGACACTGAAGCTTTCTTT. Amino acids: CAWSFTVDTEAFF.

The chain recombines TRBV13 with TRBJ2-7, with a weak D call TRBD2 (5 bases). Looked up from germline, CDR1 is PRHDT and CDR2 is FYEKMQ (reference sequence). The CDR3 loop spans 15 amino acids. Trimming cost V 0 bases and J 3 bases, with 12 bases left between them. CDR3 residues: CASSLGVSGGYEQYF. The CDR3 DNA is TGTGCCAGCAGCTTAGGGGTCTCCGGAGGCTACGAGCAGTACTTC.

The V gene is TRBV7-6, the J gene TRBJ1-1; TRBD1 agrees at 7 bases. V was pared by 3 bases and J by 1 base, with 2 bases of the junction left unmatched. The germline gives CDR1 SGHVS, CDR2 FNYEAQ. This CDR3 is built from 14 residues. This CDR3 reads CASSFGQANTEAFF. For the CDR3, the DNA is TGTGCCAGCAGCTTTGGACAGGCGAACACTGAAGCTTTCTTT.

This CDR3 is CASSTDRGNTGELFF. CDR3 in DNA: TGTGCCAGCAGTACGGACAGGGGGAACACCGGGGAGCTGTTTTTT. The chain recombines TRBV6-6 with TRBJ2-2; 9 bases agree with TRBD1. CDR1 and CDR2 from the germline V gene are MNHNY and SVGAGI (reference sequence). The junction had 2 bases not matched to a gene; V was cut back by 5 bases and J by 1 base. The CDR3 has 15 amino acids.

This rearrangement joins TRBV29-1 to TRBJ2-7; 7 nucleotides align to TRBD2. The CDR3 extends over 14 amino acids. The germline CDR1 and CDR2 sequences are SQVTM and ANQGSEA. Losses at the gene ends were 4 bases for V and 3 bases for J; bases not matched to a gene: 9. CDR3 DNA: TGCAGCGTTGGGGGCGCGGGGGTGTACTACGAGCAGTACTTC. As protein: CSVGGAGVYYEQYF.

V and J are TRBV12-5 and TRBJ2-7; 8 nucleotides agree with TRBD2. V gave up 0 bases and J gave up 2 bases; unmatched junction bases: 6. CDR1 is LGHNT, CDR2 FRNRAP, per germline. The CDR3 contains 16 residues. The CDR3 region has the DNA TGTGCTAGTGGTTTGGTACTAACTAGCGGCACCTACGAGCAGTACTTC. This codes for CASGLVLTSGTYEQYF.

The chain recombines TRBV7-9 with TRBJ1-1, with unresolved D. Germline V gene sequence: CDR1 SEHNR, CDR2 FQNEAQ (reference sequence). This CDR3 has 13 amino acids. V lost 1 base and J 5 bases, leaving 8 bases between the germline ends. CDR3 DNA sequence: TGTGCCAGCAGCTTAGGAGGTTGGACTGAAGCTTTCTTT. Encoded protein: CASSLGGWTEAFF.

The V and J genes are TRBV6-1 and TRBJ1-2; maybe TRBD1 (5 bases). Germline values: CDR1 MNHNS, CDR2 SASEGT. This CDR3 has 13 residues. V was clipped by 3 bases and J by 4 bases, with 9 bases between them. The CDR3 DNA reads as TGTGCCAGCAGTGATGGGGCGCCCTATGGCTACACCTTC. It translates to CASSDGAPYGYTF.

This clone was observed a single time. The chain joins TRBV4-1 to TRBJ2-7, with D maybe TRBD2 (5 bases). Germline V gene data show CDR1 as MGHRA and CDR2 as YSYEKL. V gave up 5 bases and J gave up 0 bases, with 14 bases separating them. The CDR3 sequence is 15 residues long. In DNA, the CDR3 is TGCGCCAGCAGCATCCGTCTTACTAGCTCCTACGAGCAGTACTTC. This sequence encodes CASSIRLTSSYEQYF.

The chain carries TRBV6-1 and TRBJ2-1, with TRBD2 identical over 11 bases. CDR1 is MNHNS, CDR2 SASEGT, per germline. The V gene end was trimmed by 3 bases and the J gene end by 9 bases; junction bases not matched to a gene: 4. CDR3 length: 14 amino acids. CDR3 nucleotides: TGTGCCAGCAGTGAGACTAGCGGGACGGGTGAGCAGTTCTTC. Its protein product is CASSETSGTGEQFF.

This clone was observed once. The rearrangement links TRBV15 to TRBJ2-3; D is possibly TRBD2 (6 bases). Germline V gene lookup returns CDR1 LNHNV and CDR2 YYDKDF (reference sequence). Deletions cut 4 bases from V and 4 bases from J, with 18 bases between. The CDR3 has 16 residues. CDR3 amino acids: CATSKEAGLYADTQYF. CDR3 nucleotides: TGTGCCACCAGCAAGGAGGCGGGACTTTACGCAGATACGCAGTATTTT.